The sequence of this TCR beta chain was determined in a study of blood T cell repertoires in COVID-19. Per the original methods: Counts of nucleated cells, estimated from reference gene primer amplification, were obtained. TCRdb's table, derived via immunoSEQ multiplex PCR, lists solely in-frame clones and lacks some. V, J and clone size reflect that table, while D and trimming were determined from the DNA. The sample includes roughly 500,000 clones, around 89% of them seen just once. Germline V gene data show CDR1 as MNHEY and CDR2 as SVGAGI. V shed 2 bases and J shed 3 bases, with 6 bases lying between them. The CDR3 has 13 amino acids.

J is TRBJ2-3 and V is TRBV6-5; perhaps TRBD2 as D (5 bases). The sequence came from a woman aged 40 to 49 who had recovered from COVID-19. Sequencing was performed on PBMCs or T cells enriched from blood (not recorded which). The CDR3 region is CASSYGRTDTQYF. CDR3 nucleotide sequence: TGTGCCAGCAGTTACGGGAGAACAGATACGCAGTATTTT.